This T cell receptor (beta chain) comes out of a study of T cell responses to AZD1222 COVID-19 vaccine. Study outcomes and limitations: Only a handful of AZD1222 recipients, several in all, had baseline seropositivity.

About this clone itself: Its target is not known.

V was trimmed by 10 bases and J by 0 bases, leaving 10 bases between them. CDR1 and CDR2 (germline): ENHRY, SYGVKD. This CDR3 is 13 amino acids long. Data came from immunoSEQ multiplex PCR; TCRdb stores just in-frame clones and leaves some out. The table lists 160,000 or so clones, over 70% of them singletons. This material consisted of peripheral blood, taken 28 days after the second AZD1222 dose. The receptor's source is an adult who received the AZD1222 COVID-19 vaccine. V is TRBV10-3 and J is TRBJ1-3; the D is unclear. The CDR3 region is CATSINSGNTIYF. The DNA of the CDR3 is TGTGCCACCTCCATCAACTCTGGAAACACCATATATTTT.